This TCR beta chain is drawn from a study of blood T cell repertoires in COVID-19. Background on the study: COVID-19 samples, acute and convalescent, were from the United States, Italy and Spain. PBMCs, B-cell-depleted T cells, or T cells provided the cDNA or gDNA that made up the material.

This clone was seen just once. In the original analysis: How many nucleated cells were present was estimated from reference gene primer amplification. The method was immunoSEQ multiplex PCR; TCRdb's version includes in-frame clones alone and lacks a portion of them. V and J calls and clone size are those listed in that table; D and trimming were worked out from the DNA. The data contain fewer than 120,000 clones, roughly four fifths of them singletons. Per germline, CDR1 SGDLS and CDR2 YYNGEE. The CDR3 is made up of 15 amino acids. Trimming cost V 1 base and J 5 bases, with 16 bases left between them.

Specimen: peripheral blood. J is TRBJ2-7 and V is TRBV9; possible D gene TRBD2, 6 bases. The sequence was obtained from a woman aged 55-69 years with acute or convalescent COVID-19. This chain's CDR3 is CASSVLGGDRDEQYF. Here the CDR3 DNA reads TGTGCCAGCAGCGTACTCGGAGGGGACCGGGACGAGCAGTACTTC.